Presented here are 5 T cell receptor beta chains from one specimen sequenced in a study of human T cells and chemical hapten exposure. Using its own MiXCR run on the RACE reads, TCRdb lists one record per CDR3 protein. The table includes tens of thousands of distinct CDR3 sequences, roughly a tenth detected once. Time point: pre-sensitization, week 0. This sample's treatment: therapeutic diphenylcyclopropenone sensitization with weekly scalp DPC. The sequencing here drew on whole blood, taken in connection with sensitization to the hapten diphenylcyclopropenone (DPC). The receptors shown here come from a woman aged 35 to 49 with alopecia areata. Some clones in this sample may be carry-over from other donors' samples.

The J gene is TRBJ1-2, the V gene TRBV5-1; 8 positions agree with TRBD1. Germline trimming cut 5 bases from V and 5 bases from J; bases unmatched to any gene: 5. Germline lookup yields CDR1 SGHRS and CDR2 YFSETQ. The CDR3 totals 13 residues. This CDR3 reads CASREGQEYGYTF. The DNA for the CDR3 is TGCGCCAGCAGAGAGGGACAGGAATATGGCTACACCTTC. Using reference TRBV5-1 and TRBJ1-2 for the parts outside the CDR3, the full variable domain is KAGVTQTPRYLIKTRGQQVTLSCSPISGHRSVSWYQQTPGQGLQFLFEYFSETQRNKGNFPGRFSGRQFSNSRSEMNVSTLELGDSALYLCASREGQEYGYTFGSGTRLTVV.

The sample holds many counts of this clonotype. V and J are TRBV5-5 and TRBJ2-7; D not resolved. V shed 2 bases and J shed 1 base, with 10 bases lying between them. Looked up from germline, CDR1 is SGHKS and CDR2 is YYEKEE (reference sequence). The CDR3 totals 14 residues. CDR3 amino acids: CASSFAWGSYEQYF. CDR3 in DNA: TGTGCCAGCAGCTTTGCCTGGGGTTCCTACGAGCAGTACTTC.

This clonotype was picked up a small number of times. The genes are TRBV29-1 and TRBJ1-5; perhaps TRBD1 as D (5 bases). Germline values: CDR1 SQVTM, CDR2 ANQGSEA. The CDR3 sequence is 13 residues long. V was cut by 8 bases and J by 3 bases, with 14 bases left in between. The CDR3 nucleotides read TGCAGCTGCGGGTTAGGGGCCAATCAGCCCCAGCATTTT. Protein sequence: CSCGLGANQPQHF.

This clonotype was observed a few times. The chain employs TRBV27 and TRBJ1-4; D is undetermined. This CDR3 region has 14 residues. The germline CDR1 and CDR2 sequences are MNHEY and SMNVEV (reference sequence). The germline V and J ends were trimmed by 3 bases and 8 bases, with 13 bases remaining between them. The CDR3 DNA follows: TGTGCCAGCAGTTTTGGAGTAGTAGCCGAAAAACTGTTTTTT. This gives the protein CASSFGVVAEKLFF.

The chain joins TRBV2 to TRBJ1-1; D is undetermined. Trimming left V 2 bases short and J 4 bases short, with 11 bases between. This CDR3 comprises 14 residues. The germline V gene encodes CDR1 SNHLY and CDR2 FYNNEI. The CDR3 sequence: CASSETGFGTEAFF. For the CDR3, the DNA is TGTGCCAGCAGTGAAACGGGGTTCGGCACTGAAGCTTTCTTT. Based on the CDR3 plus reference TRBV2 and TRBJ1-1, the full variable domain is EPEVTQTPSHQVTQMGQEVILRCVPISNHLYFYWYRQILGQKVEFLVSFYNNEISEKSEIFDDQFSVERPDGSNFTLKIRSTKLEDSAMYFCASSETGFGTEAFFGQGTRLTVV.